This record looks at one TCR beta chain sequence and its context. Its antigen is as yet unknown. This sample stems from a study of response to subunit inactivated influenza vaccine. TCRdb recomputed calls from the RT-PCR reads with MiXCR, one row per CDR3 protein. This sample has roughly 520,000 distinct CDR3 sequences, with about 25% found just once. Study results and limitations: Each seasonal influenza vaccination, the authors suggested, recruits few new T cells.

The sequence was collected from a man aged 45-60 years who received an inactivated influenza vaccine. The material was CD4+ T cells sorted from PBMCs, obtained roughly 5 days after vaccination.

The CDR3 DNA reads as TGTGCCAGCAGCTCTCACCGGCCGGTAGCAATAGGAGAGACCCAGTACTTC. Translated: CASSSHRPVAIGETQYF. The chain employs TRBV11-2 and TRBJ2-5; no definite D call. This CDR3 has 17 amino acids. V lost 4 bases and J 4 bases, leaving 22 bases between the germline ends. Germline loops: CDR1 SGHAT, CDR2 FQNNGV.